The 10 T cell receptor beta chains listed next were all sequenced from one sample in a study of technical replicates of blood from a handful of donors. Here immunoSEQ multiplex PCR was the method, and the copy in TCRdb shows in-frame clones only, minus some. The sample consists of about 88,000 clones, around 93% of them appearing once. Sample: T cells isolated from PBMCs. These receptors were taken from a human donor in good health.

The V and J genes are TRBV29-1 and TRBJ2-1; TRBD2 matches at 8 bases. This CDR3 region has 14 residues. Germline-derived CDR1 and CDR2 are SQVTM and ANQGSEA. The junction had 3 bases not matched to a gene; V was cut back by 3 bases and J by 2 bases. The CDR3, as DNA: TGCAGCGTTGAGGGGCGGGGGGCCTACAATGAGCAGTTCTTC. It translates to CSVEGRGAYNEQFF.

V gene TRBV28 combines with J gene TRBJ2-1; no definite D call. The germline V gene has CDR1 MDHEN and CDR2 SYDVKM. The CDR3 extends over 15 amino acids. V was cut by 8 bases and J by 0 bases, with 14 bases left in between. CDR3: CASPPAGSSYNEQFF. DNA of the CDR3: TGTGCCAGCCCACCCGCCGGTAGCTCCTACAATGAGCAGTTCTTC.

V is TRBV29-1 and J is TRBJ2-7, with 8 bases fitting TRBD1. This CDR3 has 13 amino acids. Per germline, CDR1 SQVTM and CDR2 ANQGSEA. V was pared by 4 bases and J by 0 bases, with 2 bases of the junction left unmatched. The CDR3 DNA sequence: TGCAGCGTTGGGGGACAGGTCTCCTACGAGCAGTACTTC. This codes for CSVGGQVSYEQYF.

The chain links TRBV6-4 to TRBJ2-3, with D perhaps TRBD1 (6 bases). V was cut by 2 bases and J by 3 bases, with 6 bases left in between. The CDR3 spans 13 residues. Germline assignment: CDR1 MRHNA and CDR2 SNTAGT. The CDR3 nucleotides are TGTGCCAGCAGTGACAGGGGGACAGATACGCAGTATTTT. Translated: CASSDRGTDTQYF.

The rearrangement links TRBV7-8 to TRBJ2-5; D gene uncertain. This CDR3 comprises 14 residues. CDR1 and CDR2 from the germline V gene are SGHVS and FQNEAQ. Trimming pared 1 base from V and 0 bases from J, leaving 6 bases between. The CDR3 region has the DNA TGTGCCAGCAGCTTAGTGAGGTACCAAGAGACCCAGTACTTC. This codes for CASSLVRYQETQYF.

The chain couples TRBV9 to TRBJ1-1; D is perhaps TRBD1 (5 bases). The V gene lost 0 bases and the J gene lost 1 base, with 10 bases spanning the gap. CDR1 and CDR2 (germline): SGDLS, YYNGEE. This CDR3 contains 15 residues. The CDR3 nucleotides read TGTGCCAGCAGCGTAGGATCAGGGTCGAACACTGAAGCTTTCTTT. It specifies CASSVGSGSNTEAFF. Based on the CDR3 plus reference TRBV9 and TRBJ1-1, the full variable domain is DSGVTQTPKHLITATGQRVTLRCSPRSGDLSVYWYQQSLDQGLQFLIQYYNGEERAKGNILERFSAQQFPDLHSELNLSSLELGDSALYFCASSVGSGSNTEAFFGQGTRLTVV.

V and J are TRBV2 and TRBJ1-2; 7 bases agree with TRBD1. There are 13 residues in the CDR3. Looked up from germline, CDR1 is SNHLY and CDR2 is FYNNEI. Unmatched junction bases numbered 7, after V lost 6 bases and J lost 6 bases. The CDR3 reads CASRRQGFNGYTF. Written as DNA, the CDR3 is TGTGCCAGCAGGCGACAGGGATTTAATGGCTACACCTTC.

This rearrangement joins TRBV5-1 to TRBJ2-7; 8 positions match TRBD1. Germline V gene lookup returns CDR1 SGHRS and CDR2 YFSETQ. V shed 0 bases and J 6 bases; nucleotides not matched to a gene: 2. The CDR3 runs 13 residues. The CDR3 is CASSLGQGTEQYF. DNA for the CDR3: TGCGCCAGCAGCTTGGGACAGGGGACCGAGCAGTACTTC.

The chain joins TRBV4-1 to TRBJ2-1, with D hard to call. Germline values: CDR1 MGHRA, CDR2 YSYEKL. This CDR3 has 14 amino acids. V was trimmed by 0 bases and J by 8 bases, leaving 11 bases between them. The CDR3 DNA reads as TGCGCCAGCAGCCAAGATAGCCCGGTTGATGAGCAGTTCTTC. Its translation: CASSQDSPVDEQFF.

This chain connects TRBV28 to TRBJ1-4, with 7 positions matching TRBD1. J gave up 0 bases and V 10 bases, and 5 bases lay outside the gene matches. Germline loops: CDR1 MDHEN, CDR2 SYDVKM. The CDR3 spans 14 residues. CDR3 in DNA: TGTGCCACCACGACAGGGACAACTAATGAAAAACTGTTTTTT. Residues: CATTTGTTNEKLFF. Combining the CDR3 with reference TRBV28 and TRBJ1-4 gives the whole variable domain DVKVTQSSRYLVKRTGEKVFLECVQDMDHENMFWYRQDPGLGLRLIYFSYDVKMKEKGDIPEGYSVSREKKERFSLILESASTNQTSMYLCATTTGTTNEKLFFGSGTQLSVL.